This T cell receptor beta chain was identified in a study of blood T cell repertoires in COVID-19. Study-level information: Samples taken during acute and convalescent COVID-19 were collected in the United States, Italy and Spain.

Repertoires were generated with immunoSEQ multiplex PCR, while TCRdb's copy carries only in-frame clones and drops some. Here the sample spans about 170,000 clones, 83% being singletons. The CDR3 runs to 14 residues. The V end was cut by 3 bases, the J end by 8 bases, with 13 bases between. Germline V gene sequence: CDR1 LNHDA, CDR2 SQIVND (reference sequence). Sequencing input: peripheral blood. This chain connects TRBV19 to TRBJ1-4, with a tentative D call TRBD1 (6 bases). This TCR derives from a woman at least 80 years old with acute or convalescent COVID-19. CDR3: CASSITGNDEKLFF. The CDR3 region has the DNA TGTGCCAGTAGTATTACAGGGAACGACGAAAAACTGTTTTTT.